This note documents a single T cell receptor beta chain sequence. Its cognate antigen is unknown. The sample is drawn from a study of T cell repertoires in cytomegalovirus infection. Study context: From public TCR beta signatures came an indication of both CMV infection and matching HLA type. Study-wide points: Carriers of CMV and the relevant HLA type were discriminated by public TCR beta frequency.

Trimming cost V 6 bases and J 2 bases; bases outside gene matches: 7. The CDR3 has 16 residues. Germline V CDR1 and CDR2: LNHDA, SQIVND (reference sequence). MiXCR, run by TCRdb on the reads, gives a single entry per CDR3 protein. This sample has 250,000 to 300,000 distinct CDR3 sequences, with 22% found just once. The specimen was cultured PBMCs, collected from culture after CMV antigen stimulation. J is TRBJ2-6 and V is TRBV19; 7 bases align to TRBD1. The receptor was isolated from a human donor in good health (CMV status not recorded). Some clones in this sample may be carry-over from other donors' samples. CDR3: CASRKTGVPGANVLTF. CDR3 in DNA: TGTGCCAGTAGAAAAACAGGGGTTCCTGGGGCCAACGTCCTGACTTTC.